The source of this TCR beta chain is a study of Japanese encephalitis immunity and Zika vaccine responses (TCRdb year 2021). Study-level background: The included participants were given three 5.0 ug doses of alum-adjuvanted ZPIV at weeks 0, 4 and 28. For TCR sequencing, about six representative participants were selected from each pre-vaccination group, and samples were taken at week 0 (after pre-vaccination, before ZPIV) and at week 52. The study asked whether earlier vaccination against Japanese encephalitis virus (JEV) or yellow fever virus (YFV) shaped CD4 T cell responses to the Zika vaccine. A two-dose regimen of JEV vaccine (IXIARO), with doses given 28 days apart, was administered to approximately eleven participants two to three months before the first ZPIV dose. For stimulations, either ZIKV structural-protein peptide pools divided into flavivirus-conserved and non-conserved sets or JEV or YFV peptides matching the pre-vaccination were used. In addition, the TCR repertoires of a few flavivirus-naive individuals were analyzed at weeks 2, 6 and 52 after ZPIV vaccination began. The ZIKV peptides, 15-mers that overlapped by 11 residues, were chosen for containing NetMHCpan/NetMHCII-predicted epitopes with affinity below 50 nM. Before ZPIV, twelve participants got a single dose of YFV vaccine (YF-VAX), while ten or so participants were flavivirus-naive. The investigation overall reported the following: Compared with YFV-pre-vaccinated donors, JEV-pre-vaccinated donors had higher repertoire similarity across time-points and stimulations, indicating that more clonotypes were common to ZIKV and JEV stimulation. Because there were not enough samples, the peptide pools could not be deconvoluted, which meant the specific peptides behind the cross-reactive responses went unidentified. Only a few individuals showed CD8 T cell responses to ZIKV peptide pools, and those responses were very low in magnitude. After ZPIV, repertoire richness of CD4 T cells responding to conserved ZIKV epitopes significantly decreased in JEV-pre-vaccinated donors. Rather than the whole vaccinated cohort, the analysis covered just a subset of trial participants, namely those who received three doses and had adequate samples. Samples grouped by participant and showed no similarity between individuals, suggesting that no public TCRs were detected.

After labeling with CellTrace CFSE, PBMCs were cultured for about six days in RPMI containing about 8.1% human serum along with peptide pools, each at around 1 ug/mL. On a BD FACSAria, proliferating CD4 T cells were sorted without fixation as live CD56-CD19-CD16-CD3+CD4+ CFSE-low cells. Enrolled adults were healthy and were found to be seronegative for ZIKV, JEV, YFV, DENV and WNV by microneutralization screening. Samples were obtained from a phase 1, double-blinded, randomized, placebo-controlled trial of an alum-adjuvanted Zika purified-inactivated virus (ZPIV) vaccine. Peripheral blood mononuclear cells were isolated using a standard procedure and then kept frozen in liquid nitrogen until they were used. In its sample, this clonotype comes out as medium-sized (0.01 to 0.1%). No per-base quality is available; no much larger clone lies one base away. The library was produced with 5' RACE. TCRbeta libraries were pooled in proportion to their sorted cell numbers before sequencing. Total RNA was extracted from the sorted cells with RNAzol RT, and cDNA was synthesized using an oligo(dT) primer and a template-switching oligo. The TCRbeta V-CDR3-J region was amplified by PCR between a SMARTer oligo primer and a TCRbeta constant-region primer using Kapa HiFi. A second PCR added Illumina adaptors and sample-specific index barcodes, with HighPrep bead cleanup and Bioanalyzer confirmation of a roughly 650 bp band. The libraries were sequenced on an Illumina MiSeq using 2x151 bp paired-end reads. On the authors' methods: An in-house Java program demultiplexed the reads, and MiXCR assigned TCRbeta annotations and counted clonotypes. Repertoire overlap used Morisita-Horn indices from the R package vegan, with UPGMA clustering and Circos plots of recurring clonotypes. Shannon diversity and richness were normalized to the highest possible value given the input cell numbers, yielding values from 0 to 1. CDR3beta sequences were aligned with MUSCLE, distances were computed with SeqinR, and multidimensional scaling was plotted in R. TCRdb reprocessed the public reads (quality trimming at Q25 with fastp, clone calling with MiXCR) and kept in-frame beta chains. Rows with one shared CDR3 protein collapse into an entry with the most common genes and DNA. TCRdb, not the authors, supplied the V and J calls. The sample table holds about 470 distinct CDR3 sequences, of which approximately 1% were seen once. The top ten constitute around 27% of the sample.

The sequenced sample was antigen-activated CD4+ T cells from blood, cultured, obtained during a Zika inactivated vaccine study. The TCR sequence derives from an adult woman who received an inactivated Zika virus vaccine.

The CDR3 protein is CASSLAAGTGRNTIYF. The DNA is TGTGCCAGCAGCTTAGCAGCCGGGACAGGTCGAAACACCATATATTTT. The chain couples TRBV13 to TRBJ1-3; 8 central bases correspond to TRBD1. At the junction V is shortened by 1 base and J by 5 bases; bases outside the gene matches: 7. CDR1 is given as PRHDT and CDR2 as FYEKMQ, both from the germline V gene (reference sequence). The CDR3, cysteine through phenylalanine, is 16 amino acids long. Only the CDR3 part of the read is kept: 48 bases, read in frame from the first base.